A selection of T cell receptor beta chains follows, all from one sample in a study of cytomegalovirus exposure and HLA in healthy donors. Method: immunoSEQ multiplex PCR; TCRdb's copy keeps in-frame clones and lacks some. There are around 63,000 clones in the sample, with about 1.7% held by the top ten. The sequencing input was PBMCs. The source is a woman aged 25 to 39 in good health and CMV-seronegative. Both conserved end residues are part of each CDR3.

CDR3: CASKLAGYNEQFF
V: TRBV19
J: TRBJ2-1

CDR3: CASSQRGSGELFF
V: TRBV4-2
J: TRBJ2-2

CDR3: CASTGPGSSYEQYF
V: TRBV6-1
J: TRBJ2-7

CDR3: CASSDNSAGSQPQHF
V: TRBV10-2
J: TRBJ1-5

CDR3: CASSFGQGETQYF
V: TRBV5-1
J: TRBJ2-5

CDR3: CASSLQTGGNF
V: TRBV21-1
J: TRBJ2-7

CDR3: CARTSGQGVGKLFF
V: TRBV30
J: TRBJ1-4

CDR3: CASSVGGGDYGYTF
V: TRBV9
J: TRBJ1-2

CDR3: CACRRSLTSGRRNEQFF
V: TRBV19
J: TRBJ2-1

CDR3: CASSAPGEEPQHF
V: TRBV6-6
J: TRBJ1-5

CDR3: CASRLSGAETQYF
V: TRBV2
J: TRBJ2-5

CDR3: CASSPGLADYNSYEQYF
V: TRBV5-6
J: TRBJ2-7

CDR3: CASSLPTGRRETQYF
V: TRBV7-9
J: TRBJ2-5

CDR3: CASSQTGGMWNYGYTF
V: TRBV4-1
J: TRBJ1-2

CDR3: CATRGAGYEQYF
V: TRBV27
J: TRBJ2-7

CDR3: CASSLSPVYEQYF
V: TRBV11-2
J: TRBJ2-7

CDR3: CAWRRRGGATGELFF
V: TRBV30
J: TRBJ2-2

CDR3: CASIAPRTEAFF
V: TRBV19
J: TRBJ1-1

CDR3: CAGSKGDPNTGELFF
V: TRBV30
J: TRBJ2-2

CDR3: CAWSPNPYEQYF
V: TRBV30
J: TRBJ2-7

CDR3: CASSSATGKSYEQYF
V: TRBV27
J: TRBJ2-7

CDR3: CASSSGTGNTGELFF
V: TRBV18
J: TRBJ2-2

CDR3: CASSIGQGGGYGYTF
V: TRBV19
J: TRBJ1-2

CDR3: CASLPTGGTEAFF
V: TRBV27
J: TRBJ1-1

CDR3: CASSFQGTYDEQYF
V: TRBV27
J: TRBJ2-7

CDR3: CASGKLAGAYEQYF
V: TRBV27
J: TRBJ2-7

CDR3: CASSLTGRGDTEAFF
V: TRBV28
J: TRBJ1-1

CDR3: CASSPRGFRNQPQHF
V: TRBV5-6
J: TRBJ1-5

CDR3: CASSGDIYEQYF
V: TRBV6-1
J: TRBJ2-7

CDR3: CASSLTPHEQYF
V: TRBV5-6
J: TRBJ2-7

CDR3: CASTGGGVVNTEAFF
V: TRBV9
J: TRBJ1-1

CDR3: CASSLEAGAAGELFF
V: TRBV5-1
J: TRBJ2-2

CDR3: CASSIGSGPAYNEQFF
V: TRBV19
J: TRBJ2-1

CDR3: CASSAGTSGDYEQYF
V: TRBV9
J: TRBJ2-7

CDR3: CASSVVPGGYNSPLHF
V: TRBV9
J: TRBJ1-6

CDR3: CAWSGGTVGYQPQHF
V: TRBV30
J: TRBJ1-5

CDR3: CASSRPDVQGNYGYTF
V: TRBV9
J: TRBJ1-2

CDR3: CSVGGYLDNNEQFF
V: TRBV29-1
J: TRBJ2-1

CDR3: CASNSGTGELFF
V: TRBV28
J: TRBJ2-2

CDR3: CASSPEIENTEAFF
V: TRBV18
J: TRBJ1-1

CDR3: CASSGDRAVSGNTIYF
V: TRBV25-1
J: TRBJ1-3

CDR3: CASSSDRRPRPQHF
V: TRBV7-3
J: TRBJ1-5

CDR3: CASSFWSPFSSGANVLTF
V: TRBV5-1
J: TRBJ2-6

CDR3: CASSSGLATDTQYF
V: TRBV7-3
J: TRBJ2-3

CDR3: CAIQGEVTDTQYF
V: TRBV10-3
J: TRBJ2-3

CDR3: CASLRGQGNSYEQYF
V: TRBV6-1
J: TRBJ2-7

CDR3: CASSFRDRVYEQYF
V: TRBV7-9
J: TRBJ2-7

CDR3: CAWRSSYNEQFF
V: TRBV30
J: TRBJ2-1

CDR3: CASSEAQGGSTDTQYF
V: TRBV6-1
J: TRBJ2-3

CDR3: CASSIVTGVNQPQHF
V: TRBV19
J: TRBJ1-5

CDR3: CASSRVGGRANEQFF
V: TRBV18
J: TRBJ2-1

CDR3: CASSSTGTGAEAFF
V: TRBV7-9
J: TRBJ1-1

CDR3: CASSLSGGNYGYTF
V: TRBV5-8
J: TRBJ1-2

CDR3: CASRQETGELFF
V: TRBV28
J: TRBJ2-2

CDR3: CASSQDSGVLAGGPNEQYF
V: TRBV4-3
J: TRBJ2-7

CDR3: CASQGRGGNSPLHF
V: TRBV5-4
J: TRBJ1-6

CDR3: CASSQEVASPSYEQYF
V: TRBV4-1
J: TRBJ2-7

CDR3: CASSQVWASGGTEQYF
V: TRBV4-3
J: TRBJ2-7

CDR3: CASRESGLPINEQFF
V: TRBV6-5
J: TRBJ2-1